The present T cell receptor beta chain was sequenced within a study of CXCR3-negative and CXCR3-positive naive CD8 T cells. Across the study: The dataset comprises roughly 140 million TRB reads in total, with about 1.5 +/- 0.3 million reads per library.

In regard to this clonotype: Its matching antigen is unknown.

The TRB libraries of cDNA were built by UMI-labeled 5' RACE. TCRdb re-called the 5' RACE reads and catalogs CDR3 proteins one per entry, DNA excluded. The listing contains over 150,000 distinct CDR3 sequences. The germline gives CDR1 LGHNA, CDR2 YNFKEQ. The length of the CDR3 is 15 residues. Study-level results: After cryopreservation, expression of CXCR3 was partially reduced, and most assays were run with fresh PBMCs. More hydrophobic TRB CDR3s were found in CXCR3-positive naive cells than in CXCR3-negative naive cells. TRBV-TRBJ usage was similar across naive CXCR3 subsets but distinct in memory cells.

The receptor's source is a human donor in good health. Some clones in this sample may be carry-over from other donors' samples. V gene TRBV4-2 combines with J gene TRBJ2-3; TCRdb indicates TRBD1, and absent DNA this call remains unverified. The specimen was naive CXCR3+ CD8+ T cells from blood. Noted subset: CD45RO-CCR7+CD27+CD95- naive CD8+ T cells expressing CXCR3 (TNR3+). The CDR3 sequence is CASSQAQGDTDTQYF.